The 17 T cell receptor beta chains below come from one sample, sequenced in a study of cytomegalovirus exposure and HLA in healthy donors (dated by TCRdb to about 2017). The protocol used for the library was the immunoSEQ multiplex PCR assay. A mixture of 60 forward primers for TCR Vbeta segments and 13 reverse primers for TCR Jbeta segments was used in the multiplex PCR. Held by TCRdb, this immuneACCESS table contains in-frame sequences only and omits some clones. Under half of the omission traces to an unresolved V gene where checked; the cause of the rest is unknown. The sample data list around 200,000 clones, and around 75% of these were observed just once. Over 2.5% of the sample is in the top ten clones. Sequenced sample: PBMCs. The source is a male donor in good health and CMV-seronegative.

The CDR3 protein is CASSLPTGDGLDTQYF. DNA for the CDR3: TGTGCCAGCAGCCTACCGACAGGGGATGGGTTAGATACGCAGTATTTT. The chain links TRBV5-5 to TRBJ2-3, with 8 bases fitting TRBD1. Germline CDR1 is SGHKS and CDR2 is YYEKEE (reference sequence). With V trimmed by 4 bases and J by 5 bases, 12 bases remained unmatched. CDR3 length: 16 residues.

In DNA, the CDR3 is TGTGCCAGCAGGGGACTAGCGGGAGGGGTTGAGCAGTTCTTC. Residues: CASRGLAGGVEQFF. The chain combines TRBV6-1 with TRBJ2-1; 16 nucleotides match TRBD2. The CDR3 sequence is 14 residues long. With V trimmed by 6 bases and J by 9 bases, 2 bases remained unmatched. In germline, CDR1 is MNHNS, CDR2 SASEGT.

The V and J genes are TRBV4-2 and TRBJ2-2; D perhaps matches TRBD2 (6 bases). CDR1 is LGHNA, CDR2 YNFKEQ, per germline. The CDR3 contains 17 residues. The germline V and J ends were trimmed by 1 base and 4 bases, with 16 bases remaining between them. The CDR3 protein is CASSQGFTGTRTGELFF. DNA of the CDR3: TGTGCCAGCAGCCAAGGGTTTACTGGGACTCGCACCGGGGAGCTGTTTTTT.

This chain links TRBV6-5 with TRBJ1-2, with TRBD1 identical over 9 bases. V gave up 4 bases and J gave up 4 bases; unmatched junction bases: 4. The length of the CDR3 is 14 residues. The germline CDR1 and CDR2 sequences are MNHEY and SVGAGI. CDR3 loop: CASSSGDRVYGYTF. The CDR3 DNA reads TGTGCCAGCAGTTCCGGGGACAGGGTCTATGGCTACACCTTC.

The V gene is TRBV27, the J gene TRBJ2-5; D is undetermined. CDR1 MNHEY and CDR2 SMNVEV come from the germline V gene (reference sequence). The CDR3 has 10 amino acids. Trimming cost V 10 bases and J 1 base, with 4 bases left between them. The CDR3 coding sequence is TGTGCCACCCTCCAAGAGACCCAGTACTTC. Its protein product is CATLQETQYF.

The chain employs TRBV30 and TRBJ1-6, with TRBD1 matching 11 bases. This CDR3 has 18 amino acids. Germline V CDR1 and CDR2: GTSNPN, SVGIG (reference sequence). J lost 7 bases, V lost 4 bases, and 15 bases had no gene match. The chain's CDR3 is CAWTYTRDRGTLNSPLHF. The CDR3 nucleotides are TGTGCCTGGACTTACACCCGGGACAGGGGGACCTTAAATTCACCCCTCCACTTT.

This CDR3 is CAWIRTSGTVGELFF. CDR3 coding DNA: TGTGCCTGGATCAGGACTAGCGGGACGGTCGGGGAGCTGTTTTTT. V usage is TRBV30 and J usage is TRBJ2-2; 12 bases fit TRBD2. The V gene end was trimmed by 4 bases and the J gene end by 7 bases; junction bases not matched to a gene: 7. From germline, CDR1 is GTSNPN and CDR2 SVGIG (reference sequence). The CDR3 sequence is 15 residues long.

The V gene is TRBV19, the J gene TRBJ2-7; D not certain. CDR1 and CDR2 from the germline V gene are LNHDA and SQIVND (reference sequence). Trimming stripped 3 bases from V and 0 bases from J, with 18 bases between. The length of the CDR3 is 17 residues. CDR3 protein: CASSIRIGQAYSYEQYF. The CDR3 region has the DNA TGTGCCAGTAGTATTAGGATTGGGCAGGCCTACTCCTACGAGCAGTACTTC. The whole variable domain, filled in from reference TRBV19 and TRBJ2-7, reads DGGITQSPKYLFRKEGQNVTLSCEQNLNHDAMYWYRQDPGQGLRLIYYSQIVNDFQKGDIAEGYSVSREKKESFPLTVTSAQKNPTAFYLCASSIRIGQAYSYEQYFGPGTRLTVT.

The genes are TRBV27 and TRBJ1-2; 8 nucleotides match TRBD1. Germline lookup yields CDR1 MNHEY and CDR2 SMNVEV (reference sequence). Unmatched junction bases numbered 4, after V lost 5 bases and J lost 5 bases. This CDR3 comprises 13 residues. CDR3 coding DNA: TGTGCCAGCAGTGGGACAGGCCGGTATGGCTACACCTTC. Protein sequence: CASSGTGRYGYTF.

This clone was seen just once. The chain couples TRBV7-9 to TRBJ1-1, with a possible D match to TRBD1 (6 bases). This CDR3 comprises 14 residues. The V gene lost 6 bases and the J gene lost 4 bases, with 15 bases spanning the gap. Germline V lookup: CDR1 SEHNR, CDR2 FQNEAQ (reference sequence). The CDR3 DNA follows: TGTGCCAGCAGAGCCCGGGACACGAGCACTGAAGCTTTCTTT. It specifies CASRARDTSTEAFF. Using reference TRBV7-9 and TRBJ1-1 for the parts outside the CDR3, the full variable domain is DTGVSQNPRHKITKRGQNVTFRCDPISEHNRLYWYRQTLGQGPEFLTYFQNEAQLEKSRLLSDRFSAERPKGSFSTLEIQRTEQGDSAMYLCASRARDTSTEAFFGQGTRLTVV.

This clone was seen a handful of times. The V and J genes are TRBV5-4 and TRBJ2-7; TRBD2 matches at 11 bases. The CDR3 length is 14 residues. Germline assignment: CDR1 SGHNT and CDR2 YYREEE (reference sequence). The ends lost 4 bases at V and 2 bases at J; junction bases unmatched: 2. The CDR3 DNA reads TGTGCCAGCAGCCATAGCGGGGGGGCCTACGAGCAGTACTTC. Translating it yields CASSHSGGAYEQYF.

The chain combines TRBV30 with TRBJ2-5; D is unresolved. Trimming stripped 0 bases from V and 1 base from J, with 6 bases between. The CDR3 loop spans 13 amino acids. The germline CDR1 and CDR2 sequences are GTSNPN and SVGIG (reference sequence). CDR3 in DNA: TGTGCCTGGAGTGTCGGGTTCCAAGAGACCCAGTACTTC. Protein sequence: CAWSVGFQETQYF.

This chain's CDR3 is CASSLSYEQYF. Here the CDR3 DNA reads TGTGCCAGCAGTTTATCCTACGAGCAGTACTTC. This chain uses TRBV2 with TRBJ2-7; D unresolved. CDR3 length: 11 amino acids. The V and J ends lost 5 bases and 1 base respectively, with 3 bases between them. Germline-derived CDR1 and CDR2 are SNHLY and FYNNEI.

This chain links TRBV6-1 with TRBJ1-6; a weak D match, TRBD1 (5 bases). The V and J ends lost 1 base and 0 bases respectively, with 7 bases between them. Germline V gene data show CDR1 as MNHNS and CDR2 as SASEGT. The CDR3 has 16 residues. The CDR3 here is CASSEGTSSYNSPLHF. The CDR3 coding sequence is TGTGCCAGCAGTGAAGGGACAAGCTCCTATAATTCACCCCTCCACTTT.

The rearrangement joins TRBV5-4 to TRBJ2-1; TRBD2 agrees at 7 bases. Losses at the gene ends were 1 base for V and 6 bases for J; bases not matched to a gene: 7. Germline-derived CDR1 and CDR2 are SGHNT and YYREEE (reference sequence). The CDR3 is made up of 15 amino acids. For the CDR3, the DNA is TGTGCCAGCAGCTTGCGAGCGGGGTCCGGCAATGAGCAGTTCTTC. Translation gives CASSLRAGSGNEQFF. The complete variable domain, with remaining parts taken from reference TRBV5-4 and TRBJ2-1, reads ETGVTQSPTHLIKTRGQQVTLRCSSQSGHNTVSWYQQALGQGPQFIFQYYREEENGRGNFPPRFSGLQFPNYSSELNVNALELDDSALYLCASSLRAGSGNEQFFGPGTRLTVL.

V is TRBV18 and J is TRBJ2-5; 8 bases fit TRBD2. The CDR3 length is 16 residues. V lost 0 bases and J lost 6; bases outside the gene matches: 9. CDR1 is KGHSH and CDR2 is LQKENI in the germline V gene. The CDR3 region is CASSPPGAGVGQTQYF. CDR3 nucleotides: TGTGCCAGCTCACCACCGGGAGCGGGAGTCGGGCAGACCCAGTACTTC.

This clone has a handful of counts. The CDR3 region has the DNA TGTGCCAGCAGTCCCGGGGACAGGGTCTATGGCTACACCTTC. It specifies CASSPGDRVYGYTF. The chain joins TRBV28 to TRBJ1-2; the match to TRBD1 covers 9 bases. Trimming took 5 bases from V and 4 from J; bases not matched to a gene: 5. CDR1 and CDR2 (germline): MDHEN, SYDVKM. This CDR3 spans 14 amino acids.